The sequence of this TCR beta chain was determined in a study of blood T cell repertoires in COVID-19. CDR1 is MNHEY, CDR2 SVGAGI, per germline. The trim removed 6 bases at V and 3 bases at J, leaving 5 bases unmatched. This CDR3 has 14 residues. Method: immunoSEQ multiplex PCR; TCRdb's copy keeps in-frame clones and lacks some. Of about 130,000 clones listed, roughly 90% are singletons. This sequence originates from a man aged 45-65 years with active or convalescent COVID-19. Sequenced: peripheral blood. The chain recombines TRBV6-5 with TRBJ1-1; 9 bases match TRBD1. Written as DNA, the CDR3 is TGTGCCAGCAGCCGGGGACAGGGCCACACTGAAGCTTTCTTT. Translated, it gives CASSRGQGHTEAFF.